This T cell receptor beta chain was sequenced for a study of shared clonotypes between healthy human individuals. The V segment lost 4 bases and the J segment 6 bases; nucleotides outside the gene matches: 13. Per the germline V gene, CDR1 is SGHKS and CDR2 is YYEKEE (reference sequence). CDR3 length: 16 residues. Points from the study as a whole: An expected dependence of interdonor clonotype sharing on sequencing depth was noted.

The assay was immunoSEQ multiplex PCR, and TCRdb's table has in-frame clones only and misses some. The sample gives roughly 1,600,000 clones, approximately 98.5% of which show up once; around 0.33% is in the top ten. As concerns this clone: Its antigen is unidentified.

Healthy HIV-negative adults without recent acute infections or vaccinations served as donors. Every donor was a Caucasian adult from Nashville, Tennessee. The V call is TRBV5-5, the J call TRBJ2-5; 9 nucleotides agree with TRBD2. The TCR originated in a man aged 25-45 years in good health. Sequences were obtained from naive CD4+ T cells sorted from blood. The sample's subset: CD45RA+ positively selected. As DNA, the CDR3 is TGTGCCAGCAGCCCAAGTGGCGGGAGGGCTATGAAGACCCAGTACTTC. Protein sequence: CASSPSGGRAMKTQYF. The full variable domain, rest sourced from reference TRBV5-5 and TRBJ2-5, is DAGVTQSPTHLIKTRGQQVTLRCSPISGHKSVSWYQQVLGQGPQFIFQYYEKEERGRGNFPDRFSARQFPNYSSELNVNALLLGDSALYLCASSPSGGRAMKTQYFGPGTRLLVL.